These T cell receptor beta chains were read from a single sample in a study of control samples from healthy donors and cancer patients. Using immunoSEQ multiplex PCR, the repertoire was profiled, and TCRdb retains in-frame clones only, with some absent. The table has roughly 28,000 clones, around three quarters seen once; the top ten hold roughly a fifth. Sequencing was performed on PBMCs. Source of these receptors: a man aged 55 to 70 with head and neck cancer. The CDR3 runs from the conserved cysteine through the conserved F or W. The order of the fields is clone size, CDR3 length, D gene, V gene, J gene, CDR3 protein, CDR3 DNA. The D gene is left open where the match is weak. Size tells how often a clone was seen (once, few, many) or the class of an expanded clone, and some rows leave it out.

-,17,-,TRBV12-5,TRBJ2-6,CASGLANTVRGANVLTF,TGTGCTAGTGGTTTGGCGAACACCGTTCGTGGGGCCAACGTCCTGACTTTC
-,12,-,TRBV3-1/TRBV3-2,TRBJ1-2,CASSQGNYGYTF,TGTGCCAGCAGCCAGGGTAACTATGGCTACACCTTC
-,14,TRBD1,TRBV19,TRBJ1-1,CASRPGTGNTEAFF,TGTGCCAGTAGGCCGGGGACAGGAAACACTGAAGCTTTCTTT
once,13,-,TRBV5-1,TRBJ1-2,CASSPLRTDGYTF,TGCGCCAGCAGCCCCTTAAGGACGGATGGCTACACCTTC
-,14,TRBD2,TRBV28,TRBJ2-7,CASSLPGGTYEQYF,TGTGCCAGCAGCTTACCGGGGGGAACCTACGAGCAGTACTTC
-,13,-,TRBV7-3,TRBJ1-2,CASSLGGPSGYTF,TGTGCCAGCAGCTTAGGGGGTCCAAGTGGCTACACCTTC
-,14,TRBD1,TRBV5-5,TRBJ1-2,CASSGQGQNYGYTF,TGTGCCAGCAGCGGACAGGGTCAGAACTATGGCTACACCTTC
-,13,TRBD1,TRBV12-3/TRBV12-4,TRBJ1-1,CASSLLQGAEAFF,TGTGCCAGCAGTTTGCTTCAGGGGGCTGAAGCTTTCTTT
-,13,-,TRBV15,TRBJ1-6,CATSRGYNSPLHF,TGTGCCACCAGCAGAGGCTATAATTCACCCCTCCACTTT
once,13,-,TRBV6-5,TRBJ1-2,CASSYSEGGGYTF,TGTGCCAGCAGTTACTCTGAGGGGGGGGGCTACACCTTC
few,14,TRBD1,TRBV19,TRBJ2-2,CASSEQGAVGELFF,TGTGCCAGTAGTGAACAGGGGGCGGTCGGGGAGCTGTTTTTT